This T cell receptor (beta chain) was sequenced for a study of regulatory T cells in long-lasting Graves disease. Through Arm-PCR of CDR3 regions and iRepertoire HTBI primers, TCR beta libraries were built. MiXCR was run by TCRdb on the multiplex PCR reads, yielding one entry per CDR3 protein. The sample contains about 400,000 distinct CDR3 sequences, roughly 15% of which appear only once. Time point in this sample: newly diagnosed GD, antithyroid drugs for less than 3 months. TCR sequences were obtained from RNA taken from PBMCs. CDR1 is SQVTM, CDR2 ANQGSEA, per germline. The CDR3 extends over 13 amino acids. The ends were cut back, 6 bases at V and 3 bases at J, with 11 bases in the middle. Another study also made use of these data, one on T cells in Graves' hyperthyroidism and ophthalmopathy.

The material was peripheral blood mononuclear cells (PBMCs), obtained at new diagnosis, from a patient treated with antithyroid drugs. This TCR was sampled from a woman aged 40 to 50 with Graves disease. The V and J genes are TRBV29-1 and TRBJ2-2; tentative D call: TRBD2 (7 bases). CDR3 amino acids: CSVGAGDTGELFF. CDR3 DNA: TGCAGCGTGGGGGCGGGAGACACCGGGGAGCTGTTTTTT.